This T cell receptor beta chain was obtained from a study of human CD8 memory T cell subsets. The CDR3 covers 13 residues. Germline V gives CDR1 SGHKS, CDR2 YYEKEE (reference sequence). Libraries targeted TCR beta using 5' RACE with UMIs. TCRdb processed the 5' RACE reads again and assigns one entry to each CDR3 protein, with no DNA. This sample's clone table lists 7,500 to 9,500 distinct CDR3 sequences. Study outcomes and limitations: Going by Chao1 estimates, stem-like memory T cells seemed to be more diverse than precursor exhausted T cells. Diversity was similarly high in stem-like memory and precursor exhausted T cells, which was not the case for effector memory cells.

A negative magnetic separation step was used to enrich total CD8+ T cells. From duplicate vials of 150,000 sorted CD8+ T cells per subset, RNA was isolated. This clonotype is classed as medium-sized by frequency. Its antigen is unidentified. What was sequenced was CD8+ T cells from PBMCs. The sequence derives from a human donor in good health. V usage is TRBV5-5 and J usage is TRBJ2-7. CDR3 sequence: CASSFGSSYEQYF.